The next 17 T cell receptor beta chains were all read from a single sample in a study of beta chain features in type 1 diabetes. Isolated RNA was reverse transcribed in full, so expressed TCRB transcripts were sequenced. Assay used: immunoSEQ multiplex PCR; TCRdb lists only in-frame clones, some missing. Seen here are 200,000 to 250,000 clones, 9.6% observed once, and the top ten hold 0.034%. The source material was naive CD4+ T cells from blood. The receptors shown here come from a woman between 18 and 30 years old in good health.

This chain connects TRBV29-1 to TRBJ1-2; D is possibly TRBD1 (5 bases). Trimming removed 6 bases from V and 4 bases from J, with 15 bases in between. The CDR3 totals 13 residues. Germline values: CDR1 SQVTM, CDR2 ANQGSEA. CDR3 nucleotide sequence: TGCAGCGTCGACGTGACAGCTACCTATGGCTACACCTTC. It translates to CSVDVTATYGYTF.

The sample holds many counts of this clone. The CDR3: CARGSSFNEQFF. CDR3 DNA sequence: TGTGCGCGGGGGAGCAGCTTCAATGAGCAGTTCTTC. The gene calls are TRBV30 and TRBJ2-1; 7 bases match TRBD2. Per germline, CDR1 GTSNPN and CDR2 SVGIG (reference sequence). This CDR3 region has 12 residues.

The genes are TRBV6-1 and TRBJ1-2, with no clear D. Germline lookup yields CDR1 MNHNS and CDR2 SASEGT. V was pared by 3 bases and J by 7 bases, with 15 bases between. This CDR3 has 14 amino acids. CDR3 bases: TGTGCCAGCAGTGATCACTTACCCGCAATTGGCTACACCTTC. Its protein is CASSDHLPAIGYTF.

The gene calls are TRBV6-1 and TRBJ2-5; maybe TRBD1 (6 bases). The CDR3 totals 13 residues. V was clipped by 7 bases and J by 9 bases, with 18 bases between them. Germline V gene sequence: CDR1 MNHNS, CDR2 SASEGT. This chain's CDR3 is CASKRGTGSAQYF. DNA for the CDR3: TGTGCCAGCAAGAGAGGAACAGGGTCGGCCCAGTACTTC.

The table lists this clone with a few counts. The rearrangement joins TRBV2 to TRBJ2-7; 7 nucleotides line up with TRBD1. Germline V CDR1 and CDR2: SNHLY, FYNNEI. The CDR3 has 14 residues. V lost 6 bases, J lost 3 bases, and 8 bases stayed unmatched. Here the CDR3 reads CASRRETGLYEQYF. In nucleotides, the CDR3 is TGTGCCAGCAGAAGAGAGACAGGGCTCTACGAGCAGTACTTC.

This rearrangement joins TRBV29-1 to TRBJ2-1, with D perhaps TRBD2 (6 bases). The V end was cut by 4 bases, the J end by 6 bases, with 16 bases between. The length of the CDR3 is 14 residues. The V gene's germline CDR1 is SQVTM and CDR2 ANQGSEA. CDR3 coding DNA: TGCAGCGTTGTTGCGGGGAGGCGGAGCAATGAGCAGTTCTTC. It is translated as CSVVAGRRSNEQFF.

The chain joins TRBV6-5 to TRBJ2-1, with D possibly being TRBD2 (5 bases). The CDR3 sequence is 12 residues long. V gave up 7 bases and J gave up 6 bases, with 10 bases separating them. CDR1 and CDR2 (germline): MNHEY, SVGAGI. CDR3 bases: TGTGCCAGCAACGGACTGATCAATGAGCAGTTCTTC. Encoded protein: CASNGLINEQFF.

The chain uses TRBV9 and TRBJ2-7, with TRBD2 matching over 11 bases. The V gene's germline CDR1 is SGDLS and CDR2 YYNGEE. Trimming cost V 3 bases and J 4 bases; bases outside gene matches: 9. The CDR3 totals 16 residues. The CDR3 is CASSGEGLAGGYEQYF. In DNA form, the CDR3 reads TGTGCCAGCAGCGGAGAAGGACTAGCGGGTGGGTACGAGCAGTACTTC.

In this sample, this clone turned up a few times. The chain carries TRBV12-5 and TRBJ2-7; 9 positions match TRBD1. Germline V lookup: CDR1 LGHNT, CDR2 FRNRAP. V shed 0 bases and J 3 bases; nucleotides not matched to a gene: 9. The CDR3 runs 17 residues. CDR3 DNA sequence: TGTGCTAGTGGTTTGGTACTTGCCCGACAGGGGGGCTACGAGCAGTACTTC. This encodes CASGLVLARQGGYEQYF. Variable domain in full (rest from reference TRBV12-5 and TRBJ2-7): DARVTQTPRHKVTEMGQEVTMRCQPILGHNTVFWYRQTMMQGLELLAYFRNRAPLDDSGMPKDRFSAEMPDATLATLKIQPSEPRDSAVYFCASGLVLARQGGYEQYFGPGTRLTVT.

This clone has only a few counts. The chain combines TRBV21-1 with TRBJ2-2; the D call in the table, TRBD1, was not verified against the DNA. TRBV21-1 is annotated as a pseudogene. The CDR3 totals 16 residues. CDR3 nucleotide sequence: TGTGCCAGCAGCGGCGCGCGGCAGGGGGCGTCCGGGGAGCTGTTTTTT. It specifies CASSGARQGASGELFF.

As to this clone: One base away lies a much larger clone, so this may be a sequencing read error. This rearrangement joins TRBV9 to TRBJ1-1; D ambiguous. V lost 0 bases to trimming and J lost 3 bases, with 6 bases between them. Germline CDR1 and CDR2: SGDLS and YYNGEE. The CDR3 is 13 residues long. The CDR3: CASSVGRDTEAFF. For the CDR3, the DNA is TGTGCCAGCAGCGTAGGGAGGGACACTGAAGCTTTCTTT.

This clone has just a few counts. This chain joins TRBV7-6 and TRBJ2-2; 8 nucleotides line up with TRBD2. The germline V gene has CDR1 SGHVS and CDR2 FNYEAQ. CDR3 size: 16 residues. V lost 2 bases and J lost 6; bases outside the gene matches: 8. CDR3 sequence (DNA): TGTGCCAGCAGCTTATCGGGGGGGCGCGCAGCCGGGGAGCTGTTTTTT. It specifies CASSLSGGRAAGELFF.

About this clone itself: Other DNA sequences within the sample encode an identical CDR3. The chain carries TRBV5-1 and TRBJ2-3; maybe TRBD2 (6 bases). The CDR3 loop spans 14 amino acids. Between the trimmed V and J ends, which lost 3 bases and 2 bases, there was a span of 10 bases. Germline CDR1 is SGHRS and CDR2 is YFSETQ. CDR3 coding DNA: TGCGCCAGCAGCTATGGGGGGTCCACAGATACGCAGTATTTT. Translated: CASSYGGSTDTQYF.

This sequence joins TRBV7-9 and TRBJ2-1, with 12 bases matching TRBD2. In germline, CDR1 is SEHNR, CDR2 FQNEAQ (reference sequence). This CDR3 contains 15 residues. J was trimmed by 7 bases and V by 4 bases; bases with no gene match: 5. The CDR3 sequence is CASSSRLAGDNEQFF. The CDR3 DNA sequence: TGTGCCAGCAGCTCCCGACTAGCGGGAGATAATGAGCAGTTCTTC.

This clone has more than one count but fewer than ten. The V and J genes are TRBV10-3 and TRBJ1-2; 10 bases are a match to TRBD1. V lost 6 bases, J lost 6 bases, and 7 bases stayed unmatched. This CDR3 spans 14 amino acids. Looked up from germline, CDR1 is ENHRY and CDR2 is SYGVKD. The CDR3 bases are TGTGCCATCAGCTCGACAGGGGGCGCGGATGGCTACACCTTC. It yields the protein CAISSTGGADGYTF.

V is TRBV7-2 and J is TRBJ2-4, with a tentative D call TRBD1 (5 bases). Germline V CDR1 and CDR2: SGHTA, FQGNSA. V was clipped by 3 bases and J by 0 bases, with 9 bases between them. CDR3 length: 15 residues. The CDR3 DNA is TGTGCCAGCAGCTTGGAGACAGCAGCCAAAAACATTCAGTACTTC. Translation: CASSLETAAKNIQYF.

This clone was detected a few times. This sequence joins TRBV5-4 and TRBJ2-3; 11 bases align to TRBD1. This CDR3 is 16 amino acids long. The germline V gene has CDR1 SGHNT and CDR2 YYREEE (reference sequence). Unmatched junction bases numbered 4, after V lost 0 bases and J lost 4 bases. The CDR3 DNA reads TGTGCCAGCAGCTTGGAAAGGACAGGGGGCGCAGATACGCAGTATTTT. This sequence encodes CASSLERTGGADTQYF.